This T cell receptor (beta chain) comes out of a study of radiation and T cells in renal cell carcinoma. Study-level results: Top tumor clonotypes rose in blood 2 weeks post-radiation, then contracted.

The sample's time point: baseline pretreatment blood. Documented treatment: 15 Gy SBRT to primary tumor, nephrectomy 4 weeks later. Blood was sampled at baseline, 2 weeks and 4 weeks after SBRT. Assay used: immunoSEQ multiplex PCR; TCRdb lists only in-frame clones, some missing. The top ten clones hold roughly 6.8% of a sample with tens of thousands of clones, 82% of them seen once. As to this clone: Its matching antigen is unknown.

The V segment lost 4 bases and the J segment 8 bases; nucleotides outside the gene matches: 9. CDR3 length: 15 amino acids. Germline V gene sequence: CDR1 LNHDA, CDR2 SQIVND (reference sequence). The input for sequencing was blood, taken from a patient whose treatment included radiotherapy and nephrectomy. V gene TRBV19 combines with J gene TRBJ1-4, with TRBD1 matching 8 bases. This clonotype was sampled from a man in his 60s with renal cell carcinoma. For the CDR3, the DNA is TGTGCCAGTAGTAAACCCGGACAGGGAGACGAAAAACTGTTTTTT. Translated: CASSKPGQGDEKLFF.